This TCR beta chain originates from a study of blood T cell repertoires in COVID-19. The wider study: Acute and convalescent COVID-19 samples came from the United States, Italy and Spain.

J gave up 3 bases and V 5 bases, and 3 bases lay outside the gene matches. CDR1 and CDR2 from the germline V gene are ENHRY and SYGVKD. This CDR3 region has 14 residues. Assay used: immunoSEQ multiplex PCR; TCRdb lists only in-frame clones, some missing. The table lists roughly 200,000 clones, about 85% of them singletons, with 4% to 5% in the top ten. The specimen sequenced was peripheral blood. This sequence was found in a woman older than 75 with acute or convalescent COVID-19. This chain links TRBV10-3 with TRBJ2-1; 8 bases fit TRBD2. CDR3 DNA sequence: TGTGCCATCAGTAGTAGCGGGAACTACAATGAGCAGTTCTTC. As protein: CAISSSGNYNEQFF.